This record looks at one T cell receptor (beta chain) sequence and its context. This entry is derived from a study of blood T cell repertoires in COVID-19. Study context: Acute and convalescent COVID-19 specimens originated in the United States, Italy and Spain. PBMCs, B-cell-depleted T cells, or T cells were the source of the cDNA or gDNA that made up the material.

The method was immunoSEQ multiplex PCR; TCRdb's version includes in-frame clones alone and lacks a portion of them. There are about 250,000 clones in the sample; roughly nine tenths occur only once, and roughly 3% lies in the top ten. CDR3 length: 16 amino acids. Germline assignment: CDR1 MNHNY and CDR2 SVGAGI (reference sequence). The J segment lost 4 bases and the V segment lost 2 bases, leaving 7 bases of the junction unmatched. This chain connects TRBV6-6 to TRBJ1-3; TRBD1 agrees at 8 bases. The sample taken for sequencing was peripheral blood. This TCR came from a man younger than 30 with active or convalescent COVID-19. The CDR3 sequence is CASSYPTGATGNTIYF. The CDR3 DNA sequence: TGTGCCAGCAGTTACCCGACAGGGGCTACCGGAAACACCATATATTTT.